The 26 T cell receptor beta chains below were found in one sample sequenced in a study of post-analysis software for immune sequencing data. Study findings and constraints: In patients, TRBV5-6, TRBV5-1 and TRBV20-1 belonged to roughly five TRBV segments found more frequently than in controls.

cDNA libraries of TCR beta carried unique molecular identifiers. MiXCR was run by TCRdb on the PCR reads, yielding one entry per CDR3 protein. This table has under 200,000 distinct CDR3 sequences, around 29% appearing once. Antigen specificity for these receptors is unknown. The specimen was blood. The receptors here all came from a girl aged 2-17 years with multiple sclerosis.

As to this clonotype: Given a much more abundant clone one base away, this may be a read error. The chain is built from TRBV5-1 and TRBJ2-7; TRBD1 matches 8 bases. The CDR3 spans 14 residues. Germline assignment: CDR1 SGHRS and CDR2 YFSETQ. V trimming: 5 bases; J trimming: 4 bases; junction bases outside the gene matches: 8. CDR3 DNA sequence: TGCGCCAGCAGGACAGGGGATGGGCGATACGAGCAGTACTTC. It is translated as CASRTGDGRYEQYF.

This clonotype occurred many times. The chain is built from TRBV20-1 and TRBJ2-7; D is unclear. V lost 1 base, J lost 3 bases, and 1 base lay in between. The CDR3 is 10 amino acids. Looked up from germline, CDR1 is DFQATT and CDR2 is SNEGSKA (reference sequence). The CDR3 spells CSARVYEQYF. CDR3 sequence (DNA): TGCAGTGCTAGAGTCTACGAGCAGTACTTC.

The genes are TRBV7-2 and TRBJ2-1; 11 bases are shared with TRBD2. In germline, CDR1 is SGHTA, CDR2 FQGNSA. The junction had 4 bases not matched to a gene; V was cut back by 4 bases and J by 5 bases. There are 15 residues in the CDR3. In DNA form, the CDR3 reads TGTGCCAGCAGCTACCAGACTAGCGGGGACAATGAGCAGTTCTTC. It codes for CASSYQTSGDNEQFF.

This clonotype was detected a few times. The genes are TRBV5-1 and TRBJ2-5; D remains unclear. The CDR3 is 19 amino acids. CDR1 and CDR2 from the germline V gene are SGHRS and YFSETQ. Deletions cut 2 bases from V and 2 bases from J, with 25 bases between. CDR3 bases: TGCGCCAGCAGCTTAAGTTATGAATTCGGCACCCAGACACAAGAGACCCAGTACTTC. This translates into CASSLSYEFGTQTQETQYF.

This clonotype was picked up one time. This may arise from a read error, as a much more abundant clone is one base away. The gene calls are TRBV12-3 or TRBV12-4 and TRBJ2-7, with 7 nucleotides matching TRBD1. The CDR3 extends over 14 amino acids. J was trimmed by 2 bases and V by 10 bases; bases with no gene match: 11. CDR3 loop: CAIAETDRAYEQYF. The CDR3 nucleotides read TGTGCCATCGCGGAAACCGACAGGGCCTACGAGCAGTACTTC.

In this sample, this clonotype turned up a few times. The rearrangement uses TRBV4-2 and TRBJ1-3; D not resolved. V lost 0 bases to trimming and J lost 0 bases, with 12 bases between them. From germline, CDR1 is LGHNA and CDR2 YNFKEQ. This CDR3 region has 17 residues. CDR3 sequence reads: CASSQDLRDYSGNTIYF. The CDR3 DNA reads TGTGCCAGCAGCCAAGATCTGCGGGATTACTCTGGAAACACCATATATTTT.

The V and J genes are TRBV12-3 or TRBV12-4 and TRBJ1-2; 9 bases are a match to TRBD1. The CDR3 sequence is 16 residues long. With 0 bases clipped from V and 8 bases from J, the junction kept 10 bases outside the gene matches. Here the CDR3 DNA reads TGTGCCAGCAGTTTAGCCCCAGGACAGGGGCTGGGAGGCTACACCTTC. Translated, it gives CASSLAPGQGLGGYTF.

The V gene is TRBV18, the J gene TRBJ2-3, with 9 bases lining up with TRBD1. V lost 3 bases, J lost 9 bases, and 7 bases stayed unmatched. This CDR3 is 14 amino acids long. Germline CDR1 reads KGHSH; CDR2 reads LQKENI. The CDR3 sequence: CASSPADRGTTQYF. DNA for the CDR3: TGTGCCAGCTCACCCGCGGACAGGGGAACAACGCAGTATTTT. The full variable domain, in which reference TRBV18 and TRBJ2-3 provide the parts outside the CDR3, is NAGVMQNPRHLVRRRGQEARLRCSPMKGHSHVYWYRQLPEEGLKFMVYLQKENIIDESGMPKERFSAEFPKEGPSILRIQQVVRGDSAAYFCASSPADRGTTQYFGPGTRLTVL.

Regarding this clonotype: A read error may explain this, as a much larger clone is one base away. This sequence joins TRBV10-3 and TRBJ2-1; perhaps D is TRBD1 or TRBD2 (5 bases each). Germline CDR1 and CDR2: ENHRY and SYGVKD. The CDR3 sequence is 12 residues long. Trimming took 5 bases from V and 6 from J, leaving 8 bases between them. The CDR3 protein is CAISTGGNEQFF. CDR3 coding DNA: TGTGCCATCAGTACAGGAGGCAATGAGCAGTTCTTC.

The gene calls are TRBV2 and TRBJ2-1; tentatively, D is TRBD2 (6 bases). Germline V gives CDR1 SNHLY, CDR2 FYNNEI. Trimming removed 7 bases at V and 4 bases at J, with 14 bases between. The CDR3 sequence is 14 residues long. The CDR3 spells CASKPGTEYNEQFF. The CDR3 region has the DNA TGTGCCAGCAAACCCGGGACTGAATACAATGAGCAGTTCTTC.

As to this clonotype: The junction departs from germline at one end; a sequencing error may be responsible. The V gene is TRBV12-3 or TRBV12-4, the J gene TRBJ1-1, with TRBD1 identical over 7 bases. The CDR3 contains 16 residues. In DNA form, the CDR3 reads TGTGCCAGCAGTTTAGTAGTAGGGACAGCTAACACTGAAACTTTCTTT. Translating gives CASSLVVGTANTETFF.

The rearrangement uses TRBV28 and TRBJ2-4, with 8 bases identical to TRBD2. The DNA matches TRBJ2-7 better at its end, which makes the J call doubtful. From germline, CDR1 is MDHEN and CDR2 SYDVKM. This CDR3 region has 14 residues. The CDR3, as DNA: TGTGCCAGCGAAAGCGGGAGCGTCTCCTACGAGCAGTACTTC. The encoded protein is CASESGSVSYEQYF.

The table lists this clonotype with many counts. V and J are TRBV7-9 and TRBJ2-3; possible D gene TRBD1, 6 bases. There are 15 residues in the CDR3. V was trimmed by 5 bases and J by 5 bases, leaving 17 bases between them. The germline V gene has CDR1 SEHNR and CDR2 FQNEAQ (reference sequence). The CDR3 is CASSAGRTVGDTQYF. CDR3 DNA: TGTGCCAGCAGCGCAGGCAGGACAGTCGGAGATACGCAGTATTTT. Full variable domain (remainder filled in from reference TRBV7-9 and TRBJ2-3): DTGVSQNPRHKITKRGQNVTFRCDPISEHNRLYWYRQTLGQGPEFLTYFQNEAQLEKSRLLSDRFSAERPKGSFSTLEIQRTEQGDSAMYLCASSAGRTVGDTQYFGPGTRLTVL.

This clonotype was seen once. The junction and the germline gene differ at one end; a read error may be behind it. V usage is TRBV27 and J usage is TRBJ1-5; D is perhaps TRBD1 (5 bases). Germline lookup yields CDR1 MNHEY and CDR2 SMNVEV (reference sequence). The CDR3 extends over 14 amino acids. CDR3 DNA: TGTGCCGGCAGTTCCGACAGCTACAATCAGCCCCAGCATTTT. The encoded protein is CAGSSDSYNQPQHF.

Ten or more counts support this clonotype. V is TRBV7-2 and J is TRBJ2-1; 8 bases map to TRBD2. The CDR3 loop spans 15 amino acids. Trimming took 1 base from V and 6 from J; bases not matched to a gene: 5. The germline CDR1 and CDR2 sequences are SGHTA and FQGNSA. The CDR3 spells CASSLEAGRANEQFF. CDR3 nucleotides: TGTGCCAGCAGCTTAGAGGCCGGGAGGGCCAATGAGCAGTTCTTC.

Worth noting for this clonotype: A much larger clone is a single base away; this may be a read error. The chain recombines TRBV15 with TRBJ2-5; 11 nucleotides line up with TRBD2. V dropped 0 bases and J dropped 11; count of bases not matched to a gene: 11. From germline, CDR1 is LNHNV and CDR2 YYDKDF (reference sequence). The CDR3 spans 16 residues. CDR3 DNA: TGTGCCACCAGCAGAGATCTTCCTAGCGGGGGGAATGAGCAGTACTTC. Translating gives CATSRDLPSGGNEQYF.

About this clonotype itself: This may be a read error, as it is one base from a much larger clone. This chain links TRBV6-6 with TRBJ2-3; D remains ambiguous. The CDR3 length is 12 residues. The germline V gene has CDR1 MNHNY and CDR2 SVGAGI (reference sequence). CDR3 protein: CTSSHQRDTQYF. The CDR3 DNA reads as TGTACCAGCAGTCACCAGCGAGATACGCAGTATTTT.

This chain uses TRBV15 with TRBJ2-5; D possibly uses TRBD1 or TRBD2 (6 bases each). The germline CDR1 and CDR2 sequences are LNHNV and YYDKDF (reference sequence). V gave up 0 bases and J gave up 4 bases, with 15 bases separating them. This CDR3 is built from 16 residues. This CDR3 is CATSRDSGAGRETQYF. The CDR3 DNA reads as TGTGCCACCAGCAGAGACTCAGGGGCCGGGAGAGAGACCCAGTACTTC.

This chain links TRBV28 with TRBJ1-5; TRBD1 is a possible D gene (6 bases). This CDR3 comprises 14 residues. Per the germline V gene, CDR1 is MDHEN and CDR2 is SYDVKM. Trimming left V 6 bases short and J 4 bases short, with 13 bases between. The chain's CDR3 is CASSTHRVNQPQHF. CDR3 DNA: TGTGCCAGCAGCACCCACAGGGTAAATCAGCCCCAGCATTTT.

In its sample, this clonotype was seen once. Given a much more abundant clone one base away, this may be a read error. The chain uses TRBV28 and TRBJ2-1, with 12 bases lining up with TRBD2. Germline loops: CDR1 MDHEN, CDR2 SYDVKM. The V and J ends lost 6 bases and 9 bases, in that order; junction bases with no gene match: 6. CDR3 length equals 14 residues. Here the CDR3 reads CASRGASGRGEQFF. CDR3 in DNA: TGTGCCAGCAGGGGGGCTAGCGGGAGGGGTGAGCAGTTCTTC.

The V call is TRBV5-1, the J call TRBJ1-4; 9 bases line up with TRBD1. This CDR3 region has 14 residues. Germline V gene lookup returns CDR1 SGHRS and CDR2 YFSETQ. The J segment lost 7 bases and the V segment lost 4 bases, leaving 5 bases of the junction unmatched. The CDR3 here is CASSRDRAGEKLFF. The CDR3 nucleotides are TGCGCCAGCAGCCGGGACAGGGCGGGTGAAAAACTGTTTTTT.

This clonotype has just a few counts. The chain recombines TRBV4-1 with TRBJ2-5; no firm D call. Germline lookup yields CDR1 MGHRA and CDR2 YSYEKL. CDR3 length: 15 residues. V lost 3 bases and J 4 bases, leaving 15 bases between the germline ends. This chain's CDR3 is CASSHLDLGGETQYF. The CDR3 DNA sequence: TGCGCCAGCAGCCACCTAGACTTGGGTGGAGAGACCCAGTACTTC.

This clonotype was found many times. This chain links TRBV12-3 or TRBV12-4 with TRBJ1-2; D gene uncertain. Trimming cost V 5 bases and J 0 bases, with 10 bases left between them. This CDR3 has 14 amino acids. The DNA of the CDR3 is TGTGCCAGCAGTCCAGGACTGACTAACTATGGCTACACCTTC. Amino acids: CASSPGLTNYGYTF.

In its sample, this clonotype was seen many times. This chain joins TRBV12-3 or TRBV12-4 and TRBJ2-7, with D unclear. The V end was cut by 1 base, the J end by 3 bases, with 4 bases between. The CDR3 is 12 amino acids. This chain's CDR3 is CASSLGFYEQYF. CDR3 nucleotide sequence: TGTGCCAGCAGTTTAGGGTTCTACGAGCAGTACTTC.

This clonotype was observed a few times. V is TRBV6-1 and J is TRBJ2-5; D call uncertain. V gave up 2 bases and J gave up 2 bases, with 9 bases separating them. This CDR3 region has 14 residues. Germline values: CDR1 MNHNS, CDR2 SASEGT. The CDR3: CASSERAGQETQYF. CDR3 nucleotides: TGTGCCAGCAGTGAAAGGGCAGGACAAGAGACCCAGTACTTC.

The rearrangement joins TRBV12-3 or TRBV12-4 to TRBJ1-2; weak D call: TRBD1 (5 bases). The V end lost 4 bases, the J end lost 8 bases, and 17 bases lay between the germline ends. CDR3 length: 14 amino acids. CDR3 amino acids: CASSCGTKTGGYTF. The CDR3 coding sequence is TGTGCCAGCAGTTGTGGGACGAAAACGGGGGGCTACACCTTC.